This T cell receptor (beta chain) is from a study of blood T cell repertoires in COVID-19. Turning to the study itself: Researchers got acute and convalescent COVID-19 samples from the United States, Italy and Spain.

CDR1 SGDLS and CDR2 YYNGEE come from the germline V gene. Trimming shortened V by 1 base and J by 5 bases, and 3 bases separated the two germline ends. CDR3 size: 12 residues. Original analysis: Cell counts per sample came from amplifying reference gene primers. The data were produced by immunoSEQ multiplex PCR, yet TCRdb's version contains in-frame clones alone and is incomplete. Clonal size and the V and J genes are those of that table, whereas D and trimming came from the DNA. The sample lists around 400,000 clones, roughly 86% occurring once. Individuals aged roughly 18 to 90 years were recruited from roughly 23 US areas. Assignments of participants to cohorts depended upon their own reported clinical history.

Sequencing was done on a sample of PBMCs or T cells enriched from blood (not recorded which). The chain uses TRBV9 and TRBJ2-2; D unclear. The receptor was derived from a woman in her twenties or thirties who had recovered from COVID-19. CDR3 coding DNA: TGTGCCAGCAGCGTACGGACCGGGGAGCTGTTTTTT. Translating it yields CASSVRTGELFF. The full variable domain, rest sourced from reference TRBV9 and TRBJ2-2, is DSGVTQTPKHLITATGQRVTLRCSPRSGDLSVYWYQQSLDQGLQFLIQYYNGEERAKGNILERFSAQQFPDLHSELNLSSLELGDSALYFCASSVRTGELFFGEGSRLTVL.